The clone carrying this TCR beta chain has at least ten counts. This entry comes from a study of regulatory T cells in long-lasting Graves disease. Regarding time point: newly diagnosed GD, antithyroid drugs for less than 3 months. PBMCs were the source of the RNA used for TCR sequencing. The junction had 14 bases not matched to a gene; V was cut back by 5 bases and J by 5 bases. Germline V gives CDR1 SGHAT, CDR2 FQNNGV. This CDR3 contains 18 residues. Libraries of TCR beta came from iRepertoire HTBI primers plus Arm-PCR of CDR3 regions. TCRdb re-derived calls from the multiplex PCR reads in MiXCR, one entry per CDR3 protein. The repertoire has about 500,000 distinct CDR3 sequences, around 16% of them found once; the top ten carry 12%. This sample also appeared in a second study, on T cells in Graves' hyperthyroidism and ophthalmopathy.

This specimen consisted of peripheral blood mononuclear cells (PBMCs), obtained at new diagnosis, from a patient treated with antithyroid drugs. This TCR was recovered from a man aged 35-49 years with Graves disease. The V call is TRBV11-2, the J call TRBJ2-1; 11 nucleotides match TRBD2. CDR3 residues: CASSLRGRLAGQNNEQFF. The CDR3 bases are TGTGCCAGCAGCCTCCGGGGGAGACTAGCGGGACAGAACAATGAGCAGTTCTTC.